This TCR beta chain derives from a study of blood T cell repertoires in COVID-19. Whole-study context: COVID-19 samples collected from the United States, Italy and Spain covered acute and convalescent phases. In each case, the material was cDNA or gDNA derived from T cells, B-cell-depleted T cells, or PBMCs.

The CDR3 loop spans 11 amino acids. V lost 2 bases, J lost 3 bases, and 2 bases lay in between. The V gene's germline CDR1 is SNHLY and CDR2 FYNNEI. In the authors' methods: Counts of nucleated cells, estimated from reference gene primer amplification, were obtained. Measured with immunoSEQ multiplex PCR; TCRdb has only the in-frame clones, and not every one. D and trimming were read from the DNA, whereas the V and J calls and clone size are those reported in that table. The top ten hold around 4.7% of the sample, which has about 250,000 clones, roughly 80% seen once. The specimen was peripheral blood. The chain is built from TRBV2 and TRBJ2-7; D is ambiguous. This TCR came from a woman in her 70s with acute or convalescent COVID-19. The CDR3 sequence is CASSELYEQYF. For the CDR3, the DNA is TGTGCCAGCAGTGAACTCTACGAGCAGTACTTC.